Following are 17 T cell receptor beta chains from one sample sequenced in a study of tumor-infiltrating lymphocytes in primary liver carcinoma. With approximately 470 ng total RNA as template and a constant-region primer, TCR beta cDNA was made. Libraries for TCR beta were built through three nested multiplex PCR rounds, which together made up a slightly modified ARM-PCR procedure. TRBV1-TRBV30 forward primers paired with a C-beta reverse primer drove the first two PCR rounds, 10 cycles each. TCRdb itself ran the multiplex PCR reads through MiXCR, one entry per CDR3 protein. The table shows 80,000 or so distinct CDR3 sequences, with roughly two thirds occurring only once. Extraction of RNA together with DNA used about 17-30 mg of unsorted bulk tissue. The sample taken for sequencing was liver tumor tissue from sampling region 4. Subset indicated: tumor region T4, right-lateral pole. The receptor source for this set is a woman in her sixties with primary liver carcinoma and hepatitis B virus infection.

Remarks on this clonotype: A read error may be the cause here, since a much bigger clone is one base away. The chain joins TRBV7-3 to TRBJ2-1, with D possibly TRBD2 on 6 matching bases. This CDR3 comprises 15 residues. Germline lookup yields CDR1 SGHTA and CDR2 FQGTGA. The CDR3 sequence: CASSPGSSSYNEQLF. In nucleotides, the CDR3 is TGTGCCAGCAGCCCCGGGAGTAGCTCCTACAATGAGCAGCTCTTC.

Points on this clonotype: The junction differs from germline at one of its ends, possibly a read error. The chain links TRBV29-1 to TRBJ2-1; D might be TRBD2 (6 bases). Germline V CDR1 and CDR2: SQVTM, ANQGSEA. The CDR3 length is 17 residues. DNA for the CDR3: TGCAGGGTTGAAGGGATCGGCGGGGAGAGCTCCTACAATGAGCAGCTCTTC. Translation: CRVEGIGGESSYNEQLF.

About this clonotype: Mismatch with germline at one junction end may stem from a read error. The chain recombines TRBV12-3 or TRBV12-4 with TRBJ2-5; the D call may be TRBD1 or TRBD2 (5 bases each). This CDR3 has 15 residues. The CDR3 is CASRMGLGDGGTQYF. The CDR3 DNA follows: TGCGCCAGCAGAATGGGCCTCGGGGATGGGGGGACCCAGTACTTC.

This chain links TRBV6-6 with TRBJ1-1; D uncertain. Germline values: CDR1 MNHNY, CDR2 SVGAGI (reference sequence). CDR3 length: 13 amino acids. Trimming removed 6 bases from V and 3 bases from J, with 11 bases in between. The CDR3 DNA sequence: TGTGCCAGCAGCGATACCCGTTACACTGAAGCTTTCTTT. It encodes CASSDTRYTEAFF.

The chain combines TRBV4-1 with TRBJ2-1; D gene ambiguous. With 6 bases removed from V and 0 bases from J, the gap between germline ends came to 15 bases. This CDR3 is 16 amino acids long. CDR1 is MGHRA and CDR2 is YSYEKL in the germline V gene. In nucleotides, the CDR3 is TGCGCCAGCAGACAATCGGAAATGGGCTCCTACAATGAGCAGTTCTTC. This sequence encodes CASRQSEMGSYNEQFF.

In this sample, this clonotype turned up many times. The chain is built from TRBV5-4 and TRBJ2-7; 11 bases are a match to TRBD2. Looked up from germline, CDR1 is SGHNT and CDR2 is YYREEE (reference sequence). This CDR3 is 16 amino acids long. Trimming removed 4 bases from V and 4 bases from J; junction bases left unmatched: 10. In DNA form, the CDR3 reads TGTGCCAGCAGCCCACCGGGTAGCGGGAGGGCGTACGAGCAGTACTTC. Translating gives CASSPPGSGRAYEQYF.

Note on this clonotype: A read error may account for a junction end that differs from germline. The J gene is TRBJ2-2, the V gene TRBV6-2 or TRBV6-3, with 14 bases aligning to TRBD2. Germline V gene data show CDR1 as MNHEY and CDR2 as SVGEGT. The CDR3 has 18 residues. CDR3 sequence reads: CASSPWTSGRLYTGELIF. CDR3 nucleotide sequence: TGTGCCAGCAGTCCTTGGACTAGCGGGAGGCTCTACACCGGGGAGCTGATTTTT.

With regard to this clonotype: Given a much more abundant clone one base away, this may be a read error. V usage is TRBV10-3 and J usage is TRBJ2-7; D assignment may be TRBD1 or TRBD2 (6 bases each). From germline, CDR1 is ENHRY and CDR2 SYGVKD. The length of the CDR3 is 14 residues. CDR3 in DNA: TGTGCCATCTGTGAGTCCCGGGGGCTAGGCGAGCAGTACTTC. It specifies CAICESRGLGEQYF.

This clonotype was observed at least ten times. The genes are TRBV6-1 and TRBJ2-1; 9 nucleotides match TRBD2. CDR3 size: 16 residues. V shed 3 bases and J 0 bases; nucleotides not matched to a gene: 3. Germline values: CDR1 MNHNS, CDR2 SASEGT. CDR3: CASSDPSGTSYNEQFF. Written as DNA, the CDR3 is TGTGCCAGCAGTGACCCTAGCGGGACCTCCTACAATGAGCAGTTCTTC.

The V call is TRBV24-1, the J call TRBJ1-5; tentative D call: TRBD1 (6 bases). The length of the CDR3 is 20 residues. The V end was cut by 1 base, the J end by 0 bases, with 21 bases between. CDR1 is KGHDR, CDR2 SFDVKD, per germline. The CDR3, as DNA: TGTGCCACCAGTGATTTCCCCAGACAGGCGCCGAAATATAGCAATCAGCCCCAGCATTTT. It is translated as CATSDFPRQAPKYSNQPQHF.

CDR3 loop: CASSLVSYAPQYF. The CDR3, as DNA: TGTGCCAGCAGCTTGGTCAGCTACGCGCCCCAGTACTTC. The J gene is TRBJ2-5, the V gene TRBV5-4; D not resolved. CDR1 is SGHNT, CDR2 YYREEE, per germline (reference sequence). Trimming cost V 0 bases and J 9 bases, with 12 bases left between them. This CDR3 has 13 residues.

Many counts were recorded for this clonotype. J is TRBJ2-2 and V is TRBV6-4; 10 bases agree with TRBD1. CDR1 is MRHNA and CDR2 is SNTAGT in the germline V gene. This CDR3 is 14 amino acids long. V shed 8 bases and J 2 bases; nucleotides not matched to a gene: 2. The CDR3: CASRTGGNTGELFF. In DNA, the CDR3 is TGTGCCAGCCGGACAGGGGGTAACACCGGGGAGCTGTTTTTT.

Details on this clonotype: At one of its ends the junction is not consistent with the germline gene, which may arise from a read error. The J gene is TRBJ2-7, the V gene TRBV4-1; 10 bases line up with TRBD2. Germline loops: CDR1 MGHRA, CDR2 YSYEKL. The CDR3 sequence is 16 residues long. As DNA, the CDR3 is TGTGCCAGCAGCCAAGAAAGCGGGAGGGCCGGCTACGAGCAGTACTTC. Translation: CASSQESGRAGYEQYF.

Regarding this clonotype: A much larger clone is a single base away; this may be a read error. V usage is TRBV30 and J usage is TRBJ1-2; 7 bases agree with TRBD1. The CDR3 has 17 residues. Germline assignment: CDR1 GTSNPN and CDR2 SVGIG (reference sequence). In DNA form, the CDR3 reads TGTGCCCGGAGCGAGACCAGAAGCAGGGGGGTCAGGTATGGCTACACCTTC. Protein: CARSETRSRGVRYGYTF.

The CDR3 nucleotides read TGCGCCAGCGTCTTGGAAGTATCCGGGGGATGGGAGACCCAGTACTTC. Translating it yields CASVLEVSGGWETQYF. The chain employs TRBV5-1 and TRBJ2-5; D may be TRBD2 (6 bases). The CDR3 contains 16 residues. In germline, CDR1 is SGHRS, CDR2 YFSETQ. V gave up 7 bases and J gave up 5 bases, with 24 bases separating them.

This clonotype was detected ten times or more. A much larger clone is a single base away; this may be a read error. V gene TRBV28 combines with J gene TRBJ1-1; TRBD1 aligns across 9 bases. This CDR3 is 15 amino acids long. The V segment lost 4 bases and the J segment 9 bases; nucleotides outside the gene matches: 12. The germline V gene has CDR1 MDHEN and CDR2 SYDVKM. CDR3 region: CASSSYRGRVSQAFF. The CDR3 DNA is TGTGCCAGCAGTTCCTACAGGGGGCGAGTCTCCCAAGCTTTCTTT.

The chain is built from TRBV29-1 and TRBJ2-4, with 8 positions matching TRBD1. Germline V gives CDR1 SQVTM, CDR2 ANQGSEA. J lost 9 bases, V lost 6 bases, and 13 bases had no gene match. The length of the CDR3 is 14 residues. The CDR3 sequence is CSVWTGTRGSIQYF. The DNA of the CDR3 is TGCAGCGTCTGGACAGGGACACGGGGAAGCATTCAGTACTTC.